This TCR beta chain was identified in a study of T-cell memory formation after mild COVID-19. One entry per CDR3 protein results from TCRdb running MiXCR on the 5' RACE reads. The sample consists of 550,000 to 700,000 distinct CDR3 sequences, around a sixth of them appearing once. V gave up 2 bases and J gave up 0 bases, with 14 bases separating them. The germline V gene encodes CDR1 MNHEY and CDR2 SVGEGT. This CDR3 region has 17 residues. The receptor was isolated from an adult woman who had mild COVID-19 (a few samples of this study predate the infection). Cell type and time point are not known. This chain uses TRBV6-2 or TRBV6-3 with TRBJ2-1, with D maybe TRBD2 (6 bases). The specimen was PBMCs or a T cell subset sorted from them (not recorded which). CDR3 loop: CASSYQWRDPSYNEQFF. CDR3 in DNA: TGTGCCAGCAGTTACCAGTGGCGGGATCCCTCCTACAATGAGCAGTTCTTC.